The 24 T cell receptor beta chains below were found in one sample sequenced in a study of T cell responses to AZD1222 COVID-19 vaccine. Some clones are missing from TCRdb's copy, which holds only in-frame ones; the method was immunoSEQ multiplex PCR. Of 100,000 to 120,000 clones in the sample, over 85% were seen once. The sample was peripheral blood, taken 28 days after the second AZD1222 dose. These receptors originate from an adult who received the AZD1222 COVID-19 vaccine.

This chain connects TRBV6-5 to TRBJ2-3; tentative D call: TRBD2 (6 bases). This CDR3 has 14 amino acids. V was shortened by 6 bases and J by 3 bases, with 13 bases between the two germline ends. Germline CDR1 is MNHEY and CDR2 is SVGAGI. The CDR3: CASRGRQPTDTQYF. CDR3 DNA sequence: TGTGCCAGCAGAGGGAGGCAGCCAACAGATACGCAGTATTTT.

This clone was detected only once. The gene calls are TRBV6-6 and TRBJ1-4; D uncertain. The CDR3 covers 13 residues. V dropped 6 bases and J dropped 12 bases, with 17 bases sitting between them. Germline CDR1 reads MNHNY; CDR2 reads SVGAGI (reference sequence). The CDR3 spells CASSPGLVRELFF. The CDR3, as DNA: TGTGCCAGCAGCCCAGGACTGGTCAGAGAACTGTTTTTT.

This chain connects TRBV6-5 to TRBJ1-4, with TRBD1 matching over 9 bases. The V segment lost 5 bases and the J segment 4 bases; nucleotides outside the gene matches: 2. Germline-derived CDR1 and CDR2 are MNHEY and SVGAGI. The CDR3 spans 14 residues. The CDR3 loop is CASSTGGGNEKLFF. The CDR3 coding sequence is TGTGCCAGCAGTACAGGGGGCGGTAATGAAAAACTGTTTTTT.

CDR3: CASRTGAYTDTQYF. The CDR3 nucleotides read TGTGCCAGCAGAACAGGGGCCTACACAGATACGCAGTATTTT. The chain carries TRBV7-2 and TRBJ2-3; TRBD1 matches 7 bases. This CDR3 is 14 amino acids long. J gave up 2 bases and V 6 bases, and 5 bases lay outside the gene matches. Germline V lookup: CDR1 SGHTA, CDR2 FQGNSA.

V is TRBV7-9 and J is TRBJ2-7, with 12 bases matching TRBD2. V lost 5 bases and J lost 3; bases outside the gene matches: 5. The germline V gene encodes CDR1 SEHNR and CDR2 FQNEAQ (reference sequence). The CDR3 is made up of 15 amino acids. The chain's CDR3 is CASSLRTSGVYEQYF. In DNA form, the CDR3 reads TGTGCCAGCAGCCTCAGGACTAGCGGGGTCTACGAGCAGTACTTC.

The chain recombines TRBV9 with TRBJ2-5, with 9 bases lining up with TRBD2. Germline assignment: CDR1 SGDLS and CDR2 YYNGEE. CDR3 length equals 16 residues. V shed 6 bases, J shed 3 bases, and the junction held 12 bases outside the gene matches. CDR3 region: CASTPLGVAGEETQYF. The CDR3 DNA reads as TGTGCCAGCACCCCCCTGGGGGTAGCGGGAGAAGAGACCCAGTACTTC.

The chain couples TRBV19 to TRBJ2-7, with TRBD1 identical over 11 bases. The CDR3 contains 15 residues. The germline V gene has CDR1 LNHDA and CDR2 SQIVND (reference sequence). V was pared by 3 bases and J by 3 bases, with 4 bases of the junction left unmatched. CDR3 loop: CASSMGQGVHYEQYF. The CDR3 bases are TGTGCCAGTAGTATGGGACAGGGGGTTCACTACGAGCAGTACTTC.

V and J are TRBV13 and TRBJ2-3; D possibly matches TRBD1 or TRBD2 (5 bases each). The CDR3 contains 17 residues. The V gene lost 0 bases and the J gene lost 6 bases, with 19 bases spanning the gap. Germline V CDR1 and CDR2: PRHDT, FYEKMQ (reference sequence). CDR3 DNA: TGTGCCAGCAGCTTAGGGACCGGGACCCGTCGTGGGGATACGCAGTATTTT. This codes for CASSLGTGTRRGDTQYF.

J is TRBJ2-7 and V is TRBV12-3 or TRBV12-4; TRBD1 might be the D (5 bases). CDR3 size: 12 residues. V was pared by 4 bases and J by 9 bases, with 13 bases between. In DNA form, the CDR3 reads TGTGCCAGCAGTTCGTTAGGGGCGTGGCAGTACTTC. It encodes CASSSLGAWQYF.

The chain recombines TRBV15 with TRBJ1-4; D call uncertain. The CDR3 is 14 residues long. Trimming shortened V by 4 bases and J by 5 bases, and 11 bases separated the two germline ends. Germline-derived CDR1 and CDR2 are LNHNV and YYDKDF (reference sequence). The chain's CDR3 is CATSNSSPNEKLFF. The DNA for the CDR3 is TGTGCCACCAGCAACAGCTCACCGAATGAAAAACTGTTTTTT.

The V and J genes are TRBV23-1 and TRBJ2-7; 7 nucleotides agree with TRBD1. TRBV23-1 is recorded as an ORF, its role being uncertain. This CDR3 has 16 amino acids. Germline trimming cut 6 bases from V and 0 bases from J; bases unmatched to any gene: 11. This CDR3 reads CASSPREDRSSYEQYF. The CDR3 region has the DNA TGCGCCAGCAGCCCCCGAGAGGACAGGAGCTCCTACGAGCAGTACTTC.

V usage is TRBV24-1 and J usage is TRBJ2-7; 7 bases are a match to TRBD1. The CDR3 contains 16 residues. The trim removed 4 bases at V and 2 bases at J, leaving 10 bases unmatched. Per germline, CDR1 KGHDR and CDR2 SFDVKD. The CDR3 protein is CATSDPRQGTTYEQYF. CDR3 DNA: TGTGCCACCAGTGACCCGCGACAGGGCACGACCTACGAGCAGTACTTC.

This clone has only one observation. V usage is TRBV19 and J usage is TRBJ1-1; D possibly corresponds to TRBD1 (5 bases). Deletions cut 3 bases from V and 5 bases from J, with 13 bases between. The germline CDR1 and CDR2 sequences are LNHDA and SQIVND (reference sequence). The CDR3 covers 14 residues. DNA for the CDR3: TGTGCCAGTAGTATCGGGATCGAGGGGACTGAAGCTTTCTTT. It is translated as CASSIGIEGTEAFF.

The CDR3 region is CASSLTAGTNEAFF. The CDR3 DNA reads TGCGCCAGCAGCTTGACCGCAGGGACCAATGAAGCTTTCTTT. The rearrangement links TRBV5-1 to TRBJ1-1; tentatively, D is TRBD1 (5 bases). Trimming took off 1 base at V and 7 bases at J, with 14 bases between the two ends. The CDR3 covers 14 residues. From germline, CDR1 is SGHRS and CDR2 YFSETQ.

The V and J genes are TRBV12-5 and TRBJ2-2; D ambiguous. CDR1 and CDR2 from the germline V gene are LGHNT and FRNRAP. The CDR3 consists of 15 residues. Trimming removed 2 bases from V and 7 bases from J, with 14 bases in between. The CDR3 spells CASGLNLFWDGELFF. The DNA of the CDR3 is TGTGCTAGTGGTTTGAATTTATTCTGGGACGGGGAGCTGTTTTTT.

This rearrangement joins TRBV18 to TRBJ1-5; D not resolved. Germline V gene lookup returns CDR1 KGHSH and CDR2 LQKENI. The CDR3 sequence is 15 residues long. V was clipped by 5 bases and J by 0 bases, with 11 bases between them. The CDR3 loop reads CASSWFLGSNQPQHF. CDR3 in DNA: TGTGCCAGCTCATGGTTTTTAGGTAGCAATCAGCCCCAGCATTTT.

In this sample, this clone turned up once. The chain couples TRBV9 to TRBJ1-2; 9 bases agree with TRBD1. V shed 0 bases, J shed 2 bases, and the junction held 5 bases outside the gene matches. This CDR3 region has 16 residues. CDR1 and CDR2 (germline): SGDLS, YYNGEE. This CDR3 reads CASSVARDRGNYGYTF. As DNA, the CDR3 is TGTGCCAGCAGCGTAGCTAGAGACAGGGGGAACTATGGCTACACCTTC.

The chain combines TRBV28 with TRBJ2-7, with 10 bases aligning to TRBD2. CDR1 is MDHEN, CDR2 SYDVKM, per germline. V lost 5 bases to trimming and J lost 2 bases; unmatched junction nucleotides: 6. This CDR3 has 15 residues. The CDR3: CASSPPAGGPYEQYF. DNA of the CDR3: TGTGCCAGCAGTCCCCCAGCGGGGGGGCCCTACGAGCAGTACTTC.

The chain is built from TRBV6-2 or TRBV6-3 and TRBJ2-1; 14 bases align to TRBD2. CDR3 length equals 17 residues. Trimming cost V 5 bases and J 4 bases; bases outside gene matches: 7. Germline V gives CDR1 MNHEY, CDR2 SVGEGT. In nucleotides, the CDR3 is TGTGCCAGCAGTCGGGGACTAGCGGGGGAGCGGTACAATGAGCAGTTCTTC. As protein: CASSRGLAGERYNEQFF.

This chain connects TRBV9 to TRBJ1-2; TRBD1 aligns across 7 bases. The V gene end was trimmed by 4 bases and the J gene end by 3 bases; junction bases not matched to a gene: 6. The CDR3 runs 14 residues. Germline CDR1 and CDR2: SGDLS and YYNGEE. CDR3 amino acids: CASSRPGQYYGYTF. DNA of the CDR3: TGTGCCAGCAGCCGTCCGGGACAGTACTATGGCTACACCTTC.

The chain uses TRBV11-3 and TRBJ2-4; D possibly corresponds to TRBD2 (6 bases). V lost 5 bases, J lost 7 bases, and 9 bases lay in between. This CDR3 has 12 residues. Germline lookup yields CDR1 SGHNT and CDR2 YENEEA. The CDR3 region is CASSPGENIQYF. The CDR3, as DNA: TGTGCCAGCAGCCCGGGAGAGAACATTCAGTACTTC.

The chain has TRBV7-2 and TRBJ1-6; 7 positions agree with TRBD1. V lost 5 bases and J lost 7; bases outside the gene matches: 8. CDR3 length: 15 amino acids. Germline-derived CDR1 and CDR2 are SGHTA and FQGNSA. CDR3 residues: CASSANRGWNSPLHF. CDR3 nucleotide sequence: TGTGCCAGCAGCGCCAACAGGGGTTGGAATTCACCCCTCCACTTT.

The sample holds one count of this clone. This chain links TRBV27 with TRBJ2-1, with TRBD2 matching over 12 bases. Unmatched junction bases numbered 12, after V lost 5 bases and J lost 7 bases. This CDR3 region has 17 residues. Germline CDR1 and CDR2: MNHEY and SMNVEV (reference sequence). The CDR3 is CASSRLAGGTMMNEQFF. In nucleotides, the CDR3 is TGTGCCAGCAGTAGGCTAGCGGGGGGGACTATGATGAATGAGCAGTTCTTC.

The chain has TRBV6-2 or TRBV6-3 and TRBJ1-1, with 7 bases aligning to TRBD1. The CDR3 contains 13 residues. Trimming at V came to 4 bases and at J to 3 bases, leaving 2 bases not matched to a gene. The V gene's germline CDR1 is MNHEY and CDR2 SVGEGT. CDR3 in DNA: TGTGCCAGCAGTTCCCAGGGGGACACTGAAGCTTTCTTT. Its protein is CASSSQGDTEAFF.